Shown below are 20 T cell receptor beta chains from a single sample sequenced in a study of blood T cell repertoires in COVID-19. Generated by immunoSEQ multiplex PCR, the TCRdb table keeps only in-frame clones and is missing some. The sample holds 200,000 to 250,000 clones, about nine tenths seen once. Material for sequencing was peripheral blood. These receptors were obtained from a man older than 75 with acute or convalescent COVID-19.

Only a few counts were recorded for this clone. This chain connects TRBV27 to TRBJ2-7, with a weak D call TRBD1 (6 bases). The germline CDR1 and CDR2 sequences are MNHEY and SMNVEV (reference sequence). V lost 7 bases, J lost 2 bases, and 9 bases lay in between. The CDR3 is 12 amino acids. The CDR3 sequence: CASKDRTYEQYF. Here the CDR3 DNA reads TGTGCCAGCAAAGACAGGACCTACGAGCAGTACTTC.

This clone has just one count. This chain links TRBV7-2 with TRBJ2-6, with 11 bases aligning to TRBD2. The CDR3 is 18 amino acids. J lost 2 bases, V lost 5 bases, and 8 bases had no gene match. Germline CDR1 SGHTA, CDR2 FQGNSA. The CDR3 sequence is CASSLTSGRTTGANVLTF. CDR3 in DNA: TGTGCCAGCAGCCTTACTAGCGGGAGAACTACTGGGGCCAACGTCCTGACTTTC.

This clone was seen a single time. The rearrangement links TRBV9 to TRBJ2-7, with 8 bases identical to TRBD2. CDR3 length equals 16 residues. Germline V CDR1 and CDR2: SGDLS, YYNGEE. J was trimmed by 5 bases and V by 3 bases; bases with no gene match: 13. CDR3 sequence (DNA): TGTGCCAGCAGCGAGGAGACTAGCGCTCGCCGGGACGAGCAGTACTTC. Its protein product is CASSEETSARRDEQYF. The variable domain in full, completed from reference TRBV9 and TRBJ2-7, reads DSGVTQTPKHLITATGQRVTLRCSPRSGDLSVYWYQQSLDQGLQFLIQYYNGEERAKGNILERFSAQQFPDLHSELNLSSLELGDSALYFCASSEETSARRDEQYFGPGTRLTVT.

V and J are TRBV27 and TRBJ1-2, with TRBD1 identical over 11 bases. Trimming removed 11 bases from V and 8 bases from J; junction bases left unmatched: 10. This CDR3 is built from 13 residues. CDR1 and CDR2 (germline): MNHEY, SMNVEV (reference sequence). In DNA form, the CDR3 reads TGTGCCTCCAGGACAGGGGGCGCGTTGGGCTACACCTTC. Protein: CASRTGGALGYTF.

The V gene is TRBV6-5, the J gene TRBJ2-6; 8 nucleotides match TRBD1. V lost 6 bases, J lost 2 bases, and 3 bases stayed unmatched. The germline V gene has CDR1 MNHEY and CDR2 SVGAGI. The CDR3 runs 15 residues. The CDR3 DNA reads as TGTGCCAGCAGCCCGGGACAGGCTGGGGCCAACGTCCTGACTTTC. This encodes CASSPGQAGANVLTF.

The chain combines TRBV9 with TRBJ1-5; D possibly corresponds to TRBD1 (5 bases). This CDR3 spans 14 amino acids. Germline assignment: CDR1 SGDLS and CDR2 YYNGEE. The ends were cut back, 6 bases at V and 2 bases at J, with 12 bases in the middle. The CDR3 loop is CASIPTVGNQPQHF. The CDR3 DNA reads TGTGCCAGCATCCCGACAGTCGGCAATCAGCCCCAGCATTTT. The complete variable domain, with remaining parts taken from reference TRBV9 and TRBJ1-5, reads DSGVTQTPKHLITATGQRVTLRCSPRSGDLSVYWYQQSLDQGLQFLIQYYNGEERAKGNILERFSAQQFPDLHSELNLSSLELGDSALYFCASIPTVGNQPQHFGDGTRLSIL.

The chain links TRBV7-3 to TRBJ1-1, with a tentative D call TRBD1 (6 bases). The CDR3 extends over 14 amino acids. CDR1 SGHTA and CDR2 FQGTGA come from the germline V gene. Trimming took off 1 base at V and 2 bases at J, with 8 bases between the two ends. The CDR3 is CASSLRQVNTEAFF. CDR3 DNA: TGTGCCAGCAGCTTAAGACAGGTCAACACTGAAGCTTTCTTT.

This chain joins TRBV5-6 and TRBJ2-2; D is unclear. The CDR3 totals 15 residues. The germline gives CDR1 SGHDT, CDR2 YYEEEE. Trimming pared 1 base from V and 0 bases from J, leaving 7 bases between. CDR3 sequence reads: CASSLPQTNTGELFF. The CDR3, as DNA: TGTGCCAGCAGCTTGCCACAGACGAACACCGGGGAGCTGTTTTTT. The complete variable domain, with remaining parts taken from reference TRBV5-6 and TRBJ2-2, reads DAGVTQSPTHLIKTRGQQVTLRCSPKSGHDTVSWYQQALGQGPQFIFQYYEEEERQRGNFPDRFSGHQFPNYSSELNVNALLLGDSALYLCASSLPQTNTGELFFGEGSRLTVL.

This clone was seen once. The V gene is TRBV14, the J gene TRBJ1-1; D is possibly TRBD1 (6 bases). Germline CDR1 is SGHDN and CDR2 is FVKESK. The CDR3 loop spans 14 amino acids. V lost 4 bases, J lost 5 bases, and 14 bases lay in between. The CDR3 region has the DNA TGTGCCAGCAGCCGCGACAGGATTCGGACTGAAGCTTTCTTT. As protein: CASSRDRIRTEAFF.

The chain has TRBV27 and TRBJ2-7; 12 positions agree with TRBD2. The CDR3 spans 16 residues. CDR1 is MNHEY and CDR2 is SMNVEV in the germline V gene (reference sequence). With V trimmed by 1 base and J by 0 bases, 1 base remained unmatched. CDR3 sequence: CASSLWTSGTSYEQYF. The CDR3 DNA is TGTGCCAGCAGTTTATGGACTAGCGGGACCTCCTACGAGCAGTACTTC.

V is TRBV20-1 and J is TRBJ2-7, with a weak D call TRBD1 (5 bases). V dropped 0 bases and J dropped 6 bases, with 6 bases sitting between them. This CDR3 comprises 11 residues. Germline V CDR1 and CDR2: DFQATT, SNEGSKA (reference sequence). CDR3 nucleotide sequence: TGCAGTGCTAGAGAGGGGCGCGAGCAGTACTTC. It specifies CSAREGREQYF.

This chain connects TRBV11-2 to TRBJ2-7, with unresolved D. Germline V gene data show CDR1 as SGHAT and CDR2 as FQNNGV. V was shortened by 3 bases and J by 3 bases, with 3 bases between the two germline ends. CDR3 length equals 11 residues. Here the CDR3 reads CASSFYYEQYV. CDR3 in DNA: TGTGCCAGCAGCTTTTACTACGAGCAGTACGTC.

The table lists this clone with a count of one. This sequence joins TRBV2 and TRBJ1-6; D is unresolved. CDR1 and CDR2 (germline): SNHLY, FYNNEI. The CDR3 contains 13 residues. CDR3 residues: CATTEWYNSPLHF. As DNA, the CDR3 is TGTGCTACTACGGAGTGGTATAATTCACCCCTCCACTTT.

The V call is TRBV5-1, the J call TRBJ2-5; 8 bases fit TRBD2. This CDR3 spans 16 amino acids. V was pared by 5 bases and J by 5 bases, with 14 bases of the junction left unmatched. CDR1 SGHRS and CDR2 YFSETQ come from the germline V gene. This CDR3 is CASRAMAAGGRETQYF. The CDR3 DNA reads as TGCGCCAGCAGAGCTATGGCGGCGGGAGGCCGTGAGACCCAGTACTTC.

This chain connects TRBV30 to TRBJ1-6; D ambiguous. The CDR3 runs to 15 residues. Between the trimmed V and J ends, which lost 3 bases and 2 bases, there was a span of 11 bases. CDR1 and CDR2 (germline): GTSNPN, SVGIG (reference sequence). The CDR3 loop is CAWSQVPPYNSPLHF. The CDR3 nucleotides read TGTGCCTGGAGCCAGGTTCCCCCCTATAATTCACCCCTCCACTTT.

V and J are TRBV27 and TRBJ2-2; 7 bases are shared with TRBD2. The CDR3 has 19 amino acids. The V segment lost 2 bases and the J segment 3 bases; nucleotides outside the gene matches: 15. CDR1 and CDR2 (germline): MNHEY, SMNVEV (reference sequence). CDR3 in amino acids: CASSLRPVSGALYTGELFF. In DNA form, the CDR3 reads TGTGCCAGCAGTTTAAGGCCCGTGAGCGGGGCCCTTTACACCGGGGAGCTGTTTTTT.

This clone was observed a handful of times. V usage is TRBV10-3 and J usage is TRBJ2-5; TRBD1 aligns across 7 bases. Germline V CDR1 and CDR2: ENHRY, SYGVKD. This CDR3 spans 14 amino acids. The trim removed 8 bases at V and 2 bases at J, leaving 8 bases unmatched. The CDR3: CAIGQTGKQETQYF. As DNA, the CDR3 is TGTGCCATCGGCCAGACAGGGAAACAAGAGACCCAGTACTTC.

The genes are TRBV2 and TRBJ2-1, with D possibly matching TRBD1 (5 bases). Germline V CDR1 and CDR2: SNHLY, FYNNEI. With 4 bases removed from V and 1 base from J, the gap between germline ends came to 11 bases. CDR3 length equals 15 residues. The DNA of the CDR3 is TGTGCCAGCAGTGTTCGTCAGGGTTCCTACAATGAGCAGTTCTTC. It codes for CASSVRQGSYNEQFF.

This chain connects TRBV19 to TRBJ2-2; 10 bases match TRBD2. The CDR3 consists of 16 residues. Trimming cost V 3 bases and J 2 bases; bases outside gene matches: 3. Germline CDR1 LNHDA, CDR2 SQIVND (reference sequence). CDR3 region: CASSMSSGSNTGELFF. CDR3 coding DNA: TGTGCCAGTAGTATGTCTAGCGGGAGTAACACCGGGGAGCTGTTTTTT. The full variable domain, with the rest looked up from reference TRBV19 and TRBJ2-2, is DGGITQSPKYLFRKEGQNVTLSCEQNLNHDAMYWYRQDPGQGLRLIYYSQIVNDFQKGDIAEGYSVSREKKESFPLTVTSAQKNPTAFYLCASSMSSGSNTGELFFGEGSRLTVL.

This clone was counted a single time. The chain links TRBV27 to TRBJ2-3; a possible D gene is TRBD2 (6 bases). The V end was cut by 5 bases, the J end by 5 bases, with 26 bases between. The CDR3 sequence is 18 residues long. Germline V CDR1 and CDR2: MNHEY, SMNVEV (reference sequence). CDR3 in DNA: TGTGCCAGCAGTCGCACCCCGGGGGTTGGCGGGATGAGAGATACGCAGTATTTT. Protein: CASSRTPGVGGMRDTQYF.